The 23 T cell receptor beta chains in this list originate from one sample, sequenced in a study of identifying expanded T cells in peripheral blood. TCRdb keeps only in-frame clones here, not all; method: immunoSEQ multiplex PCR. Of roughly 100,000 clones detected, about 89% appear once; the ten largest clones hold about 17%. Material: blood. The receptor source for this set is a person aged 18 to 69 in good health.

J is TRBJ1-5 and V is TRBV30; TRBD1 might be the D (6 bases). This CDR3 spans 14 amino acids. Germline values: CDR1 GTSNPN, CDR2 SVGIG (reference sequence). V gave up 1 base and J gave up 4 bases, with 11 bases separating them. CDR3 sequence reads: CAWSAGQKNQPQHF. In DNA, the CDR3 is TGTGCCTGGAGTGCTGGACAGAAAAATCAGCCCCAGCATTTT.

CDR3 sequence reads: CASRSTSGGSTDTQYF. The CDR3 nucleotides are TGTGCAAGTCGCTCGACTAGCGGGGGAAGCACAGATACGCAGTATTTT. The chain recombines TRBV12-2 with TRBJ2-3; the D segment call TRBD2 is taken from the table without a DNA check. TRBV12-2 counts as a pseudogene. The CDR3 is made up of 16 amino acids.

CDR3 region: CASSQDPGQGNEKLFF. The CDR3 coding sequence is TGTGCCAGCAGCCAGGATCCGGGACAGGGGAATGAAAAACTGTTTTTT. The chain has TRBV4-2 and TRBJ1-4; 10 positions agree with TRBD1. Germline CDR1 is LGHNA and CDR2 is YNFKEQ. The CDR3 sequence is 16 residues long. V shed 3 bases, J shed 5 bases, and the junction held 6 bases outside the gene matches.

The chain combines TRBV6-6 with TRBJ2-7, with 12 positions matching TRBD2. With V trimmed by 5 bases and J by 12 bases, 8 bases remained unmatched. The CDR3 totals 13 residues. Germline lookup yields CDR1 MNHNY and CDR2 SVGAGI (reference sequence). The CDR3 spells CASSPTSGGDGYF. CDR3 coding DNA: TGTGCCAGCAGTCCGACTAGCGGGGGCGACGGGTACTTC.

J is TRBJ2-3 and V is TRBV2, with TRBD2 as a possible D gene (5 bases). V was trimmed by 7 bases and J by 2 bases, leaving 10 bases between them. Germline V gives CDR1 SNHLY, CDR2 FYNNEI. The CDR3 extends over 13 amino acids. The CDR3 DNA is TGTGCCAGCAAGGAACTAGTCACAGATACGCAGTATTTT. Its protein product is CASKELVTDTQYF.

J is TRBJ1-6 and V is TRBV2; weak D call: TRBD1 (5 bases). The CDR3 is 14 amino acids. V was clipped by 5 bases and J by 4 bases, with 9 bases between them. Germline CDR1 and CDR2: SNHLY and FYNNEI. CDR3 DNA: TGTGCCAGCAGTATGACAGAGTATAATTCACCCCTCCACTTT. It encodes CASSMTEYNSPLHF.

This chain connects TRBV7-6 to TRBJ2-3, with D possibly matching TRBD2 (6 bases). Trimming removed 4 bases at V and 2 bases at J, with 19 bases between. Germline CDR1 reads SGHVS; CDR2 reads FNYEAQ. CDR3 length equals 17 residues. CDR3: CASSSPRSAGNTDTQYF. DNA of the CDR3: TGTGCCAGCAGCTCCCCCCGGTCTGCGGGGAACACAGATACGCAGTATTTT.

This sequence joins TRBV15 and TRBJ2-5; 12 bases match TRBD2. Germline loops: CDR1 LNHNV, CDR2 YYDKDF (reference sequence). V was pared by 1 base and J by 3 bases, with 3 bases of the junction left unmatched. The CDR3 spans 16 residues. CDR3 bases: TGTGCCACCAGCAGAGGGACTAGCGGGGCGGAAGAGACCCAGTACTTC. The encoded protein is CATSRGTSGAEETQYF.

In this sample, this clone turned up once. J is TRBJ2-7 and V is TRBV9; 7 nucleotides line up with TRBD2. The CDR3 length is 15 residues. Germline V CDR1 and CDR2: SGDLS, YYNGEE. The J segment lost 3 bases and the V segment lost 0 bases, leaving 6 bases of the junction unmatched. CDR3 in amino acids: CASSVDGTTLYEQYF. The CDR3 DNA reads TGTGCCAGCAGCGTAGACGGGACTACGCTCTACGAGCAGTACTTC. Drawing the rest from reference TRBV9 and TRBJ2-7, the complete variable domain is DSGVTQTPKHLITATGQRVTLRCSPRSGDLSVYWYQQSLDQGLQFLIQYYNGEERAKGNILERFSAQQFPDLHSELNLSSLELGDSALYFCASSVDGTTLYEQYFGPGTRLTVT.

V usage is TRBV4-3 and J usage is TRBJ2-3, with D possibly called TRBD1 or TRBD2 (5 bases each). CDR1 and CDR2 (germline): LGHNA, YSLEER. There are 15 residues in the CDR3. V lost 4 bases, J lost 4 bases, and 15 bases lay in between. The CDR3, as DNA: TGCGCCAGCAGCCCGGGATGGGGGAGTGCAGATACGCAGTATTTT. Translation gives CASSPGWGSADTQYF.

J is TRBJ2-1 and V is TRBV27; 15 bases match TRBD2. The germline CDR1 and CDR2 sequences are MNHEY and SMNVEV (reference sequence). After removal of 5 bases from V and 4 bases from J, the junction contained 3 bases not matched to a gene. CDR3 length: 16 amino acids. The CDR3 coding sequence is TGTGCCAGCAGTCCGGGACTAGCGGGGGGATACAATGAGCAGTTCTTC. Translation gives CASSPGLAGGYNEQFF.

The V and J genes are TRBV7-8 and TRBJ1-1; TRBD1 might be the D (5 bases). The CDR3 runs to 16 residues. Trimming took off 0 bases at V and 0 bases at J, with 11 bases between the two ends. Per germline, CDR1 SGHVS and CDR2 FQNEAQ. CDR3: CASSLAEGWVNTEAFF. The DNA for the CDR3 is TGTGCCAGCAGCTTAGCAGAGGGGTGGGTGAACACTGAAGCTTTCTTT.

The gene calls are TRBV5-6 and TRBJ2-5; 7 bases line up with TRBD2. The CDR3 extends over 16 amino acids. Germline V gene sequence: CDR1 SGHDT, CDR2 YYEEEE. The V and J ends lost 3 bases and 4 bases, in that order; junction bases with no gene match: 12. DNA for the CDR3: TGTGCCAGCAGCTCTGGGCTTCAGCGGGGAGGAGAGACCCAGTACTTC. Translating it yields CASSSGLQRGGETQYF.

Only a few counts were recorded for this clone. The rearrangement uses TRBV15 and TRBJ2-6, with D perhaps matching TRBD2 (6 bases). Germline V gene sequence: CDR1 LNHNV, CDR2 YYDKDF (reference sequence). Trimming took off 5 bases at V and 0 bases at J, with 14 bases between the two ends. This CDR3 has 17 amino acids. The CDR3 here is CATSGGSDYSGANVLTF. The CDR3 DNA reads as TGTGCCACCAGCGGTGGCTCGGACTACTCTGGGGCCAACGTCCTGACTTTC.

This clone was observed once. J is TRBJ2-7 and V is TRBV11-2; no firm D call. The CDR3 contains 14 residues. Germline loops: CDR1 SGHAT, CDR2 FQNNGV. V was clipped by 9 bases and J by 0 bases, with 15 bases between them. The CDR3 here is CASNPGPRSYEQYF. The CDR3 nucleotides are TGTGCCAGTAATCCGGGCCCCCGCTCCTACGAGCAGTACTTC.

The V call is TRBV5-6, the J call TRBJ1-1, with 11 bases that match TRBD1. In germline, CDR1 is SGHDT, CDR2 YYEEEE. The CDR3 has 16 residues. V lost 4 bases, J lost 5 bases, and 10 bases stayed unmatched. Here the CDR3 DNA reads TGTGCCAGCAGCCCCCTCGGGACAGGGGGAAGGACTGAAGCTTTCTTT. This encodes CASSPLGTGGRTEAFF.

The chain joins TRBV4-2 to TRBJ1-4; D not certain. The germline V gene encodes CDR1 LGHNA and CDR2 YNFKEQ. The CDR3 extends over 12 amino acids. V gave up 2 bases and J gave up 7 bases, with 5 bases separating them. CDR3 sequence (DNA): TGTGCCAGCAGCCAATTAGGTGAAAAACTGTTTTTT. As protein: CASSQLGEKLFF.

This sequence joins TRBV6-1 and TRBJ1-2; 8 nucleotides line up with TRBD1. Germline-derived CDR1 and CDR2 are MNHNS and SASEGT. CDR3 size: 14 residues. Trimming removed 5 bases from V and 9 bases from J; junction bases left unmatched: 11. Written as DNA, the CDR3 is TGTGCCAGCAGTACGCCACGGACAGGGACCCGCTACACCTTC. Encoded protein: CASSTPRTGTRYTF.

The chain employs TRBV29-1 and TRBJ1-4; 7 bases match TRBD1. With V trimmed by 8 bases and J by 3 bases, 21 bases remained unmatched. The CDR3 spans 18 residues. Germline loops: CDR1 SQVTM, CDR2 ANQGSEA. The CDR3 here is CSTPRDSLAKFSNEKLFF. The CDR3 DNA reads as TGCAGCACCCCCCGGGACAGCCTAGCGAAATTCTCTAATGAAAAACTGTTTTTT.

This sequence joins TRBV7-2 and TRBJ1-6; the D gene is possibly TRBD1 (5 bases). This CDR3 contains 14 residues. CDR1 and CDR2 from the germline V gene are SGHTA and FQGNSA. Trimming took off 3 bases at V and 5 bases at J, with 8 bases between the two ends. The CDR3 DNA follows: TGTGCCAGCAGCTTCCAGGGAAATAATTCACCCCTCCACTTT. This encodes CASSFQGNNSPLHF.

The chain uses TRBV7-2 and TRBJ2-5; TRBD2 agrees at 7 bases. The J segment lost 2 bases and the V segment lost 1 base, leaving 7 bases of the junction unmatched. The CDR3 extends over 16 amino acids. The germline CDR1 and CDR2 sequences are SGHTA and FQGNSA. In DNA, the CDR3 is TGTGCCAGCAGCTTAGGGCCAGCGGGGAGACAAGAGACCCAGTACTTC. Its translation is CASSLGPAGRQETQYF.

This clone turned up a few times. V usage is TRBV20-1 and J usage is TRBJ1-2; no clear D gene. Trimming took 4 bases from V and 2 from J, leaving 5 bases between them. Germline loops: CDR1 DFQATT, CDR2 SNEGSKA (reference sequence). The CDR3 length is 11 residues. The CDR3 spells CSAIGNYGYTF. The CDR3 region has the DNA TGCAGTGCTATCGGCAACTATGGCTACACCTTC.

This chain connects TRBV6-1 to TRBJ1-2; TRBD1 matches 7 bases. CDR3 size: 13 residues. V gave up 6 bases and J gave up 9 bases; unmatched junction bases: 10. Germline CDR1 is MNHNS and CDR2 is SASEGT. CDR3 amino acids: CASSDRVGLSYTF. DNA for the CDR3: TGTGCCAGCAGCGACAGGGTTGGTTTGAGCTACACCTTC.